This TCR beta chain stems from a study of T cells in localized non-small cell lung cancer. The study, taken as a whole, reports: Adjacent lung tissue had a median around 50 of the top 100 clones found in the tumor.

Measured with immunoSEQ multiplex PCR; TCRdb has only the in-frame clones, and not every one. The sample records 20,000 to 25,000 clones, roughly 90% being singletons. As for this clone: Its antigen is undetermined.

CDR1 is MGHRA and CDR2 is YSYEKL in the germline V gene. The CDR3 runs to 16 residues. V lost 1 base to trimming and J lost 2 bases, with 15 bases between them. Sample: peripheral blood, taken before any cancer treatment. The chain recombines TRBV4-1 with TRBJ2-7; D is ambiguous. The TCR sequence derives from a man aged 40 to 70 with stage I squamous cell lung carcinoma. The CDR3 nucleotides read TGCGCCAGCAGCCAAGTTCTGGGATATTCAACCTACGAGCAGTACTTC. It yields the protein CASSQVLGYSTYEQYF.